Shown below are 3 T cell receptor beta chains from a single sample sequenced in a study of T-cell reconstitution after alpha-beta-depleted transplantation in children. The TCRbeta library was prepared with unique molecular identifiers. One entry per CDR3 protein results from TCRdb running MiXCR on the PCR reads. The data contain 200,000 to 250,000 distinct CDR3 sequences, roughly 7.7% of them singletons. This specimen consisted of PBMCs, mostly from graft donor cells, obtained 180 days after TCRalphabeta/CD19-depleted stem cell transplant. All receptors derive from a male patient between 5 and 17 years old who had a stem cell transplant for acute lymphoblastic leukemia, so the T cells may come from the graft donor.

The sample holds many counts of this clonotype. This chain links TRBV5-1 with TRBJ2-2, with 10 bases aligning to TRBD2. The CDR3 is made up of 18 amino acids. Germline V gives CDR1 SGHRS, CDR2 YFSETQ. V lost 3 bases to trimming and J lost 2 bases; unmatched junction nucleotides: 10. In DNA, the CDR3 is TGCGCCAGCAGCTCGAGAACCAGCGGGGGGGCAAACACCGGGGAGCTGTTTTTT. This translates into CASSSRTSGGANTGELFF.

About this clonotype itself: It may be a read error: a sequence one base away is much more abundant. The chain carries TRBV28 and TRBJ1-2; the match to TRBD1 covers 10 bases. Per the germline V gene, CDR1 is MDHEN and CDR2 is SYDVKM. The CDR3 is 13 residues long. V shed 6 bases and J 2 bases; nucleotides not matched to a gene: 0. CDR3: CASRDRGNYGYTF. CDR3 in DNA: TGTGCCAGCAGGGACAGGGGGAACTATGGCTACACCTTC.

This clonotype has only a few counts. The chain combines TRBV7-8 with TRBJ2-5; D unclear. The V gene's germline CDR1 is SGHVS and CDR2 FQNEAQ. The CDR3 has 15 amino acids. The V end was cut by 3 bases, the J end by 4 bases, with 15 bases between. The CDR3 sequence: CASSLDRLPRETQYF. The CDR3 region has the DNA TGTGCCAGCAGCTTGGACCGCCTCCCCCGAGAGACCCAGTACTTC.